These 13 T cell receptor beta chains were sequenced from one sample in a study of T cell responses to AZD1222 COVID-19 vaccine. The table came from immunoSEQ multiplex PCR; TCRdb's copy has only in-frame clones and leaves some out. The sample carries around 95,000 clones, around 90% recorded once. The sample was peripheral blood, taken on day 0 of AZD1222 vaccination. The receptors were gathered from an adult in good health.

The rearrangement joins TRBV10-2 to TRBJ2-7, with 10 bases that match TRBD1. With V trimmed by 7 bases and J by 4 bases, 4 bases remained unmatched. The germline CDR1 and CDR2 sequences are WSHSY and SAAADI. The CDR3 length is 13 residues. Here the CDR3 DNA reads TGCGCCAGCACGCGGGACAGGGGTTACGAGCAGTACTTC. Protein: CASTRDRGYEQYF.

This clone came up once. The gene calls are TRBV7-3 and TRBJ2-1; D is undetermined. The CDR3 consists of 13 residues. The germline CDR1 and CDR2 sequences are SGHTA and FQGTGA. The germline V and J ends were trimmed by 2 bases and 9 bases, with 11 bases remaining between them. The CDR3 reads CASSLHEAAEQFF. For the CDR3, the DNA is TGTGCCAGCAGCTTACATGAGGCGGCTGAGCAGTTCTTC.

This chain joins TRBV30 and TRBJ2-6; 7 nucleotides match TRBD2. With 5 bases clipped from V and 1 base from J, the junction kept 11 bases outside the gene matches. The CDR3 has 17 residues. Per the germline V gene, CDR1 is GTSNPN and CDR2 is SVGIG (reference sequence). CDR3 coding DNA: TGTGCCTGGGGGACGGGGGGACGGCTATCTGGGGCCAACGTCCTGACTTTC. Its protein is CAWGTGGRLSGANVLTF.

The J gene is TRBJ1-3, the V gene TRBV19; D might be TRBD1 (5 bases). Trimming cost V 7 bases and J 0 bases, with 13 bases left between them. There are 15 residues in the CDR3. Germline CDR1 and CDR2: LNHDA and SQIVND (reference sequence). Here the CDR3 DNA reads TGTGCCAGTATCCGGGACTACTTCTCTGGAAACACCATATATTTT. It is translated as CASIRDYFSGNTIYF.

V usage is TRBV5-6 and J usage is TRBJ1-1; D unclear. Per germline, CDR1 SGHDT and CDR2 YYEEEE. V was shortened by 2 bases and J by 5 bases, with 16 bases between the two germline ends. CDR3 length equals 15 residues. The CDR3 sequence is CASSFLAPARTEAFF. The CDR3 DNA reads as TGTGCCAGCAGCTTTTTGGCCCCAGCTAGGACTGAAGCTTTCTTT.

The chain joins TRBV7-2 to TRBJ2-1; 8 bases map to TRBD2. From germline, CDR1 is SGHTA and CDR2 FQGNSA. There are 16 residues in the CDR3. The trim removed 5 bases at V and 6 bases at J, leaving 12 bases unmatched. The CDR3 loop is CASSLFPGTSFNEQFF. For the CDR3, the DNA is TGTGCCAGCAGCCTCTTCCCCGGGACTAGTTTCAATGAGCAGTTCTTC.

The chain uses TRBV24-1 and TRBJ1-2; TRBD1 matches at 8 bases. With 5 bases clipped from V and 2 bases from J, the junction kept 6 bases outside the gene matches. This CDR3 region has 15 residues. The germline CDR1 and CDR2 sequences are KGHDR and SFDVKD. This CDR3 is CATSAHGQGNYGYTF. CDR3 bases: TGTGCCACCAGTGCCCATGGACAGGGCAACTATGGCTACACCTTC.

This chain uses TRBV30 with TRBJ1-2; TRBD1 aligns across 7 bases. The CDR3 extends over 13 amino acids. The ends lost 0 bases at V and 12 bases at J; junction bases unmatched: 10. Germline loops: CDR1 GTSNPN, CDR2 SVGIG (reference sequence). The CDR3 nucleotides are TGTGCCTGGAGTGTAACGTCGGCAGGGGGAGACACCTTC. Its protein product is CAWSVTSAGGDTF. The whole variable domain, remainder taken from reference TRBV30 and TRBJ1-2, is SQTIHQWPATLVQPVGSPLSLECTVEGTSNPNLYWYRQAAGRGLQLLFYSVGIGQISSEVPQNLSASRPQDRQFILSSKKLLLSDSGFYLCAWSVTSAGGDTFGSGTRLTVV.

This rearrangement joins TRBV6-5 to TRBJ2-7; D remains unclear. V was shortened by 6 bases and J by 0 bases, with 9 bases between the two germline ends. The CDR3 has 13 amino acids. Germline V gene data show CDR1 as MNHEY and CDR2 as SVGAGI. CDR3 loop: CASSLDFSYEQYF. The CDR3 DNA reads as TGTGCCAGCAGCTTAGACTTCTCCTACGAGCAGTACTTC.

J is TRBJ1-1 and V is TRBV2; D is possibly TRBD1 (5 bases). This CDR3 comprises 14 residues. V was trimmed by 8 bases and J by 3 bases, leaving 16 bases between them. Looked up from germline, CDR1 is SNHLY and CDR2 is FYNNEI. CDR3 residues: CASYPPGPYTEAFF. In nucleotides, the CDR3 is TGTGCCAGCTACCCTCCGGGACCGTACACTGAAGCTTTCTTT.

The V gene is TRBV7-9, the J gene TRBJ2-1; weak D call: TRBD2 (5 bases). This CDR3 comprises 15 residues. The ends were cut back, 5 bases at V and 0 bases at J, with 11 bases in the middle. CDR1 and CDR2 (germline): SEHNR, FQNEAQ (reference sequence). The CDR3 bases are TGTGCCAGCAGCCCAGTGGGGAGCTCCTACAATGAGCAGTTCTTC. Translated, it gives CASSPVGSSYNEQFF.

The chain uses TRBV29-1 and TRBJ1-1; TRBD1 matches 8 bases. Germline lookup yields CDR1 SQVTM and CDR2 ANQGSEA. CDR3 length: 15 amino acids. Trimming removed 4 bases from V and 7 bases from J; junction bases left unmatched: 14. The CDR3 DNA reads TGCAGCGTTGGATTGGACAGGGTTGGGAAGGGTGAAGCTTTCTTT. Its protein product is CSVGLDRVGKGEAFF.

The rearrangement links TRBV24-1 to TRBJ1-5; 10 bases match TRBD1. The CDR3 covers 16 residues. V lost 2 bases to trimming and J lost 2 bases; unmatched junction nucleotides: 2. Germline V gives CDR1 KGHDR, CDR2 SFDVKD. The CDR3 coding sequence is TGTGCCACCAGTGATTCTGGACAGGGGGGCAATCAGCCCCAGCATTTT. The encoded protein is CATSDSGQGGNQPQHF.